This TCR beta chain is drawn from a study of blood T cells in healthy people across ages. Primed by a sample-barcoded 5' primer and a J-beta primer mix, a second PCR proceeded for about 7 to 11 cycles. TCRdb redid the calling of the 5' RACE reads with MiXCR, one entry per CDR3 protein. The sample has some 1.5 million distinct CDR3 sequences; 28% are singletons. From germline, CDR1 is DFQATT and CDR2 SNEGSKA (reference sequence). Between the trimmed V and J ends, which lost 1 base and 5 bases, there was a span of 11 bases. The CDR3 extends over 13 amino acids. This clonotype was counted at least ten times.

The TCR originated in a woman aged 30 to 39 in good health. The chain has TRBV20-1 and TRBJ1-2; the D gene is possibly TRBD1 (5 bases). Sample: blood. Written as DNA, the CDR3 is TGCAGTGCTAGAGTAGGGGAGTGGTATGGCTACACCTTC. It translates to CSARVGEWYGYTF.